This T cell receptor beta chain appears in the sequencing data of a study of shared clonotypes between healthy human individuals. Several immunoSEQ plates received, in even portions, the genomic DNA of each subset. It was on ten immunoSEQ deep assay plates that unsorted PBMC DNA was sequenced. Clones were read by immunoSEQ multiplex PCR, and TCRdb kept only the in-frame ones, dropping some. This table holds nearly 500,000 clones, roughly four fifths found once. Germline CDR1 is MNHNS and CDR2 is SASEGT. The V segment lost 2 bases and the J segment 0 bases; nucleotides outside the gene matches: 9. The CDR3 covers 17 residues. There were no recent acute infections or vaccinations among the donors, who were healthy HIV-negative adults. Among the donors, all were Caucasian adults who lived in Nashville, Tennessee.

This sequence was found in a woman in her thirties or forties in good health. Some clones in this sample may be carry-over from other donors' samples. The chain employs TRBV6-1 and TRBJ2-7; 8 bases map to TRBD1. Sequencing input: PBMCs. The DNA of the CDR3 is TGTGCCAGCAGTGAACCCGTGACAGGGGCCAGCTCCTACGAGCAGTACTTC. It translates to CASSEPVTGASSYEQYF.